This TCR beta chain was sequenced during a study of T cell repertoires in cytomegalovirus infection. Study summary: Public signatures in TCR beta pointed to CMV infection and matching HLA type. Points from the study as a whole: HLA-C-restricted CMV-specific TCR beta clonotypes prevailed in the ex vivo response.

MiXCR, applied by TCRdb to the reads, yields one record per CDR3 protein. The sample holds 650,000 to 900,000 distinct CDR3 sequences, approximately 30% seen once. V lost 5 bases and J lost 3, with 17 bases in between. Germline V gene sequence: CDR1 MNHNY, CDR2 SVGAGI (reference sequence). This CDR3 has 15 amino acids. Concerning this clonotype itself: Its antigen is unknown.

V gene TRBV6-6 combines with J gene TRBJ2-7; D is possibly TRBD1 or TRBD2 (5 bases each). Specimen: cultured CD8+ T cells from PBMCs, collected from culture after CMV antigen stimulation. This TCR derives from a human donor in good health (CMV status not recorded). Some clones in this sample may be carry-over from other donors' samples. CDR3 sequence reads: CASSVIGTDNYEQYF. The CDR3 nucleotides read TGTGCCAGCAGTGTTATCGGGACGGATAACTACGAGCAGTACTTC.